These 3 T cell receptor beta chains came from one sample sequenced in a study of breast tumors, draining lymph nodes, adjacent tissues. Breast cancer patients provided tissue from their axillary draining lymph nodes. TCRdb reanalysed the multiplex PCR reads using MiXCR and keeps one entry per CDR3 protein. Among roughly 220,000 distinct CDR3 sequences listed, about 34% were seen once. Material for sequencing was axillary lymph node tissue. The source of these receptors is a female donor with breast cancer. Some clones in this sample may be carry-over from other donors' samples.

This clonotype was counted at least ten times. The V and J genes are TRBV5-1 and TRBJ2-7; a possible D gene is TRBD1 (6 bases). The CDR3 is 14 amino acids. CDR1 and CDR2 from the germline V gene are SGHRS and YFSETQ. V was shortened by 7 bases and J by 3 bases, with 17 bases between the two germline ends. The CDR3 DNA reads TGCGCCAGCCCAATCCGGGACAAAATCTACGAGCAGTACTTC. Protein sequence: CASPIRDKIYEQYF.

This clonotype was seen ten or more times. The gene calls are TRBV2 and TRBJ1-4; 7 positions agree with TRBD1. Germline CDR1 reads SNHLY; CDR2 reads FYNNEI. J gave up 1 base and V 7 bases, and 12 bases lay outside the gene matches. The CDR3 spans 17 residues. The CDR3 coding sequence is TGTGCCAGCACCTCCAGGGGGATTTGGGGAACTAATGAAAAACTGTTTTTT. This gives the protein CASTSRGIWGTNEKLFF.

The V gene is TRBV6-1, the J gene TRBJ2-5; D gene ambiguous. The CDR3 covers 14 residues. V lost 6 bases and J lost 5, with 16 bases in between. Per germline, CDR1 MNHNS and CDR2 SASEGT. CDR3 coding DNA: TGTGCCAGCAGCCACAAGAGTCTTGGGGAGACCCAGTACTTC. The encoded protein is CASSHKSLGETQYF.